This is a list of T cell receptor beta chains from one sample in a study of cytomegalovirus exposure and HLA in healthy donors. The method was immunoSEQ multiplex PCR; TCRdb's version includes in-frame clones alone and lacks a portion of them. The profile shows fewer than 100,000 clones, around 73% of them singletons. Source material: PBMCs. All receptors come from a female donor in good health and CMV-seronegative. The CDR3 runs from the conserved cysteine through the conserved F or W. The order of the fields is V gene, CDR3 length, J gene, CDR3 protein.

TRBV5-1	14	TRBJ2-7	CASSFQGYENEQYF
TRBV5-4	14	TRBJ1-2	CASSTPGVDYGYTF
TRBV28	15	TRBJ2-5	CASSSEKKLQETQYF
TRBV5-3	15	TRBJ1-5	CARSLGTGGNQPQHF
TRBV30	15	TRBJ1-2	CAWTSGGALGYDYTF
TRBV5-4	13	TRBJ2-3	CASGGRAGDTQYF
TRBV9	16	TRBJ1-3	CASSVGQVVSGNTIYF
TRBV6-5	15	TRBJ2-4	CASSYSRTNPILQYF
TRBV5-1	15	TRBJ2-6	CASTPRLSGANVLTF
TRBV29-1	14	TRBJ1-2	CSAWGGPQGRGYTF
TRBV5-1	16	TRBJ2-7	CASSLGWGSSSYEQYF
TRBV2	15	TRBJ1-5	CASSDPRGRYQPQHF
TRBV7-2	17	TRBJ2-5	CASSSDPASGGPETQYF
TRBV6-6	13	TRBJ2-7	CASSQTEYRGQYF
TRBV6-1	15	NA	CASSEPHSGRYEQYF
TRBV9	19	TRBJ2-1	CASSVEGLAGSFSYNEQFF
TRBV30	15	TRBJ2-2	CAWNRDRANTGELFF
TRBV27	18	TRBJ2-7	CASSLALRTSGRPYEQYF
TRBV10-3	15	TRBJ2-7	CAISELDRGRDEQYF
TRBV5-1	19	TRBJ1-1	CASSLADWGQVVMNTEAFF
TRBV9	14	TRBJ1-1	CASSVDGRVTEAFF